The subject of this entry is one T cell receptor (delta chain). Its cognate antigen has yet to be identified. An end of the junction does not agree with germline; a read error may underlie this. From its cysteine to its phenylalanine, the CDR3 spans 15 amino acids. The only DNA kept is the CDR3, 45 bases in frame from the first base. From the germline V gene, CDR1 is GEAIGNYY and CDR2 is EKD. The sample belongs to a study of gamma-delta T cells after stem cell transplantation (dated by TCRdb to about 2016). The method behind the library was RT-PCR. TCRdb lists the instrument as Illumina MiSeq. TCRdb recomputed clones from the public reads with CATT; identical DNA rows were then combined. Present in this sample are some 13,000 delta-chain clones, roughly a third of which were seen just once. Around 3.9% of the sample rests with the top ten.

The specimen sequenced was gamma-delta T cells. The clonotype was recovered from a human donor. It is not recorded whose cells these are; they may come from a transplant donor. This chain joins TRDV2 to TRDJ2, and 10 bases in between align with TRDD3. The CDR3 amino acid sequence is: CACDLLGDPTAHLFF. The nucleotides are TGTGCCTGTGACTTACTGGGGGATCCGACCGCACACCTCTTCTTT.